The entry below gives a single TCR beta chain sequence along with its context. CDR3 length: 11 residues. V lost 7 bases and J 3 bases, leaving 6 bases between the germline ends. Germline V gene data show CDR1 as SNHLY and CDR2 as FYNNEI. The data belong to a study of cytomegalovirus exposure and HLA in healthy donors. PCR employed 60 Vbeta and 13 Jbeta primers. This table comes from immunoSEQ multiplex PCR, and its TCRdb copy is limited to in-frame clones, with some not included. The table gives some 34,000 clones; the top ten clones make up 3% to 4.5% of it. Sequenced: PBMCs. This chain joins TRBV2 and TRBJ1-1; no clear D gene. This receptor was identified in a man aged 40-50 years in good health and CMV-seronegative. CDR3 sequence (DNA): TGTGCCAGCACAGCGGACACTGAAGCTTTCTTT. Amino acids: CASTADTEAFF.